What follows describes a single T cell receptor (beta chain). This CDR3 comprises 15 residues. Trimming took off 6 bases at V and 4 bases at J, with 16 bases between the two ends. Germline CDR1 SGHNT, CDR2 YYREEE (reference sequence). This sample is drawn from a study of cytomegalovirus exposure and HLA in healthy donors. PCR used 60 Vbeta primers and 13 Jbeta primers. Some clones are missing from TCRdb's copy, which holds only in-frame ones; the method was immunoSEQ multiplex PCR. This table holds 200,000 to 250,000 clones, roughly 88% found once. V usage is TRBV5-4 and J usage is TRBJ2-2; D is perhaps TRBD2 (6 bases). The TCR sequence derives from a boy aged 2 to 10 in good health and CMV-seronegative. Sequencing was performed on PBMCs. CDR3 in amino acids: CASIGNEEGTGELFF. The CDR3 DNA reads TGTGCCAGCATCGGAAACGAGGAGGGCACCGGGGAGCTGTTTTTT.